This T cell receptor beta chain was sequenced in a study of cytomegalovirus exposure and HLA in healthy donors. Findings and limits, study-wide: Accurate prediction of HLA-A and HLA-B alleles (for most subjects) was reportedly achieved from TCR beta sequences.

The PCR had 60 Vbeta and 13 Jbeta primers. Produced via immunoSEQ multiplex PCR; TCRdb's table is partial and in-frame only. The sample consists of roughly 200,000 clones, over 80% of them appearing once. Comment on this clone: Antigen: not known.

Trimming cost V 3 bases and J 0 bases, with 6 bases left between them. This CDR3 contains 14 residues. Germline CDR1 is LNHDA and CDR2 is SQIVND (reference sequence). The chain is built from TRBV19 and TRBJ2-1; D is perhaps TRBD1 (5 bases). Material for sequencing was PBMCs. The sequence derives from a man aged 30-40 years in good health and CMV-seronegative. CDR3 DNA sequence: TGTGCCAGTAGTATGACAGTCTCCTACAATGAGCAGTTCTTC. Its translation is CASSMTVSYNEQFF.